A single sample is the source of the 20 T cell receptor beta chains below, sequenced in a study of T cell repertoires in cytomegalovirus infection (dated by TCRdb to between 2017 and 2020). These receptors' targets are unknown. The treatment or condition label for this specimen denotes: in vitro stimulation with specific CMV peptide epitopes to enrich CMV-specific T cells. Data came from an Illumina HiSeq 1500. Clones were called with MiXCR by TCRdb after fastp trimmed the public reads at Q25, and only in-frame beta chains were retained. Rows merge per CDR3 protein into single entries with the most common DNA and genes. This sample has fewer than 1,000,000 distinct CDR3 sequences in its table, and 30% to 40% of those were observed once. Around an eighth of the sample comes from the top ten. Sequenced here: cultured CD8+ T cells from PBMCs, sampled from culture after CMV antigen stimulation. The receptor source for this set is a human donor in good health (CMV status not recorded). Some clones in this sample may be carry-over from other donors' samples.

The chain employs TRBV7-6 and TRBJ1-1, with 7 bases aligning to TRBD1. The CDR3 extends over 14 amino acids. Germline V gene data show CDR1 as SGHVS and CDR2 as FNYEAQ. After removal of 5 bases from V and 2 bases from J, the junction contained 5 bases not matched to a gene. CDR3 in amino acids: CASSVQGINTEAFF. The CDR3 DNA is TGTGCCAGCAGCGTACAGGGGATAAACACTGAAGCTTTCTTT.

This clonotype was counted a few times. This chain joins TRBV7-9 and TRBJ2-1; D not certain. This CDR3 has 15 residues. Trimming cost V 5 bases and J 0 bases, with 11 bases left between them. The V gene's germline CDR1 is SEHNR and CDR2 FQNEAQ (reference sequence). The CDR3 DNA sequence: TGTGCCAGCAGCCTACCCGAGGCCTCCTACAATGAGCAGTTCTTC. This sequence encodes CASSLPEASYNEQFF.

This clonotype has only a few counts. The CDR3 loop reads CASSYGSNPETQYF. The CDR3 bases are TGTGCCAGCAGTTACGGATCAAACCCAGAGACCCAGTACTTC. The chain employs TRBV6-6 and TRBJ2-5; no definite D call. The CDR3 consists of 14 residues. Looked up from germline, CDR1 is MNHNY and CDR2 is SVGAGI (reference sequence). Trimming cost V 2 bases and J 4 bases, with 11 bases left between them.

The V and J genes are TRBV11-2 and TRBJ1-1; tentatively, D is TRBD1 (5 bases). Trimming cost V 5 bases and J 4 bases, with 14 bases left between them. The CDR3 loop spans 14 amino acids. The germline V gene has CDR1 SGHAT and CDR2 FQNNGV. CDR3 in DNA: TGTGCCAGCAGCCCCTGGGGGAAGGGCACTGAAGCTTTCTTT. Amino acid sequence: CASSPWGKGTEAFF.

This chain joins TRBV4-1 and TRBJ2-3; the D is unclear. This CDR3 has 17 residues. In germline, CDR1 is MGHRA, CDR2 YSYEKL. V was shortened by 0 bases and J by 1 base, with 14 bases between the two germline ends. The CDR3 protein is CASSQDWLVRGTDTQYF. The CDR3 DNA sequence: TGCGCCAGCAGCCAAGATTGGCTGGTTCGGGGCACAGATACGCAGTATTTT.

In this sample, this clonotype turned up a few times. CDR3 loop: CASSLAEGGHTGELFF. As DNA, the CDR3 is TGTGCCAGCAGCTTAGCGGAGGGGGGGCACACCGGGGAGCTGTTTTTT. The J gene is TRBJ2-2, the V gene TRBV7-2; D possibly corresponds to TRBD2 (7 bases). V lost 0 bases and J lost 3, with 11 bases in between. Germline lookup yields CDR1 SGHTA and CDR2 FQGNSA. This CDR3 has 16 residues. Filled out from reference TRBV7-2 and TRBJ2-2, the complete variable domain reads GAGVSQSPSNKVTEKGKDVELRCDPISGHTALYWYRQSLGQGLEFLIYFQGNSAPDKSGLPSDRFSAERTGGSVSTLTIQRTQQEDSAVYLCASSLAEGGHTGELFFGEGSRLTVL.

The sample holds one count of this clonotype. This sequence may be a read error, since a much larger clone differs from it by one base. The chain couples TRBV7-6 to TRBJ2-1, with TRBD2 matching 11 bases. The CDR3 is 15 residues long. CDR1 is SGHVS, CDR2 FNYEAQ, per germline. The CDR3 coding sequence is TGTGTCAGCAGCTTAGCGGGGGGGGCCCACAATGAGCAGTTCTTC. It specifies CVSSLAGGAHNEQFF.

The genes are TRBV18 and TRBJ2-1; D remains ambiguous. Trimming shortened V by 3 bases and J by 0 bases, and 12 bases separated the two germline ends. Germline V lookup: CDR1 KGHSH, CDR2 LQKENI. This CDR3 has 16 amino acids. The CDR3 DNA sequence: TGTGCCAGCTCACCCAAGACGGCAAGCTCCTACAATGAGCAGTTCTTC. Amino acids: CASSPKTASSYNEQFF.

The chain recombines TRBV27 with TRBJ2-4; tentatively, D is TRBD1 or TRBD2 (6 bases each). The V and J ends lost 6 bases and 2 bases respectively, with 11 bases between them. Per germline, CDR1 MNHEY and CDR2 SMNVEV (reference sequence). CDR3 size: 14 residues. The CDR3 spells CASSWGAPKNIQYF. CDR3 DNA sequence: TGTGCCAGCAGCTGGGGGGCCCCCAAAAACATTCAGTACTTC.

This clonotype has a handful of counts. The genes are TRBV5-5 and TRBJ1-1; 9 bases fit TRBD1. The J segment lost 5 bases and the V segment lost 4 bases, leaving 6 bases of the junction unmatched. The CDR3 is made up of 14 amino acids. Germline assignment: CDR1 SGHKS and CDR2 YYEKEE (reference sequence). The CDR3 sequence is CASSADRGVTEAFF. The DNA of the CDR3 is TGTGCCAGCAGCGCGGACAGGGGTGTAACTGAAGCTTTCTTT. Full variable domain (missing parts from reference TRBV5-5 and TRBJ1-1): DAGVTQSPTHLIKTRGQQVTLRCSPISGHKSVSWYQQVLGQGPQFIFQYYEKEERGRGNFPDRFSARQFPNYSSELNVNALLLGDSALYLCASSADRGVTEAFFGQGTRLTVV.

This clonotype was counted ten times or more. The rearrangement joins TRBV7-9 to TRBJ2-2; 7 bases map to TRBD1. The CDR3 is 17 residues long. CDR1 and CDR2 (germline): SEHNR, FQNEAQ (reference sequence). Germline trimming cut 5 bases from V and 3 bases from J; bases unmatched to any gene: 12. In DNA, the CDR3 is TGTGCCAGCAGCCCCAAACAGGGGACAGTGGACACCGGGGAGCTGTTTTTT. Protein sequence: CASSPKQGTVDTGELFF.

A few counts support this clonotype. The CDR3 loop is CASSHGSGGYSNQPQHF. In nucleotides, the CDR3 is TGTGCCAGCAGCCATGGGAGTGGGGGCTATAGCAATCAGCCCCAGCATTTT. This chain uses TRBV7-2 with TRBJ1-5; weak D call: TRBD1 (6 bases). The germline V and J ends were trimmed by 5 bases and 0 bases, with 17 bases remaining between them. The CDR3 consists of 17 residues. CDR1 SGHTA and CDR2 FQGNSA come from the germline V gene.

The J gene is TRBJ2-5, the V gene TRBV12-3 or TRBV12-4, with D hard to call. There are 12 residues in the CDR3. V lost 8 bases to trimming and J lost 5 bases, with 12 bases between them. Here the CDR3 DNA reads TGTGCCAGCCGAGCTAACCGGGAGACCCAGTACTTC. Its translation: CASRANRETQYF.

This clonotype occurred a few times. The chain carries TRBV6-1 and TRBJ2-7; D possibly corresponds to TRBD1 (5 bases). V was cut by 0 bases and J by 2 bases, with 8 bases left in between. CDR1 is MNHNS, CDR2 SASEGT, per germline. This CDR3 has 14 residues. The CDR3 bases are TGTGCCAGCAGTGAAGCGGGGCCCACCTACGAGCAGTACGTC. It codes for CASSEAGPTYEQYV.

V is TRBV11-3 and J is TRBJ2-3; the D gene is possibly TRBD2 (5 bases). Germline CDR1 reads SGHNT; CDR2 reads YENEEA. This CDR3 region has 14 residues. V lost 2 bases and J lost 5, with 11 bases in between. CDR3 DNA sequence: TGTGCCAGCAGCTTACTCCGTCGGGGAGATACGCAGTATTTT. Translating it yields CASSLLRRGDTQYF. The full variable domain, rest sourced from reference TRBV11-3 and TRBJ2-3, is EAGVVQSPRYKIIEKKQPVAFWCNPISGHNTLYWYLQNLGQGPELLIRYENEEAVDDSQLPKDRFSAERLKGVDSTLKIQPAELGDSAVYLCASSLLRRGDTQYFGPGTRLTVL.

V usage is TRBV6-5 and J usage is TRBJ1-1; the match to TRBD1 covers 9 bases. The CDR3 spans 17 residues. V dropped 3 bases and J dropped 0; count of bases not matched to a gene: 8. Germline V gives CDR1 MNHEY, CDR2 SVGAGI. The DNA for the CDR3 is TGTGCCAGCAGTTATCATGGACAGGGGAGCATGAACACTGAAGCTTTCTTT. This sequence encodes CASSYHGQGSMNTEAFF.

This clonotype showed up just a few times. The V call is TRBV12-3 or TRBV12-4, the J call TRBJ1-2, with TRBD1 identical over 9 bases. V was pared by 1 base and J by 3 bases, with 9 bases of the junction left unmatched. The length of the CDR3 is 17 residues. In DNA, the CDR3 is TGTGCCAGCAGTTTAGGAGGACAGGGGAACCCTGACTATGGCTACACCTTC. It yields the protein CASSLGGQGNPDYGYTF.

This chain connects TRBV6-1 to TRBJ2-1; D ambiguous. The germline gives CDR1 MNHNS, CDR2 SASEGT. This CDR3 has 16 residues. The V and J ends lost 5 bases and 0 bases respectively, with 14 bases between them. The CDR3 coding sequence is TGTGCCAGCAGTCCCCCGGTGAGGCCCTCCTACAATGAGCAGTTCTTC. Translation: CASSPPVRPSYNEQFF.

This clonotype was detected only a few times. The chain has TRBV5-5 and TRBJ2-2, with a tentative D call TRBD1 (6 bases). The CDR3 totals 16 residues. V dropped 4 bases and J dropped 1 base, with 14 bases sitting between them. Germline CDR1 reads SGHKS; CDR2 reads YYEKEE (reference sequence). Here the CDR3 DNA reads TGTGCCAGCAGCCCGGGCGCCAGGGGGAACACCGGGGAGCTGTTTTTT. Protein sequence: CASSPGARGNTGELFF.

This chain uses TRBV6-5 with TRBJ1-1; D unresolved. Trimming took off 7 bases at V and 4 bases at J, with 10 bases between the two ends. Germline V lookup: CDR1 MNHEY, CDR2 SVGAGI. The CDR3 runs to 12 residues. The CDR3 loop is CASNTFATEAFF. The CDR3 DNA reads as TGTGCCAGCAACACCTTTGCCACTGAAGCTTTCTTT.